Presented here are 31 T cell receptor beta chains from one specimen sequenced in a study of Ad26.COV2.S vaccination and SARS-CoV-2 variants. Assay used: immunoSEQ multiplex PCR; TCRdb lists only in-frame clones, some missing. The sample yields hundreds of thousands of clones, approximately 86% seen once. The treatment: 15 to 20 received Ad26.COV2.S at low or high dose, single or two shots; several received placebo; per-sample allocation not given. Collection of the samples took place on day 63 after the first injection of vaccine or placebo. Material: peripheral blood, obtained in a trial of Ad26.COV2.S vaccine versus placebo. The receptors come from a person aged 18 to 59 who received the Ad26.COV2.S COVID-19 vaccine or a placebo.

This clone was detected once. The chain employs TRBV7-2 and TRBJ2-2, with no clear D. V was cut by 3 bases and J by 6 bases, with 5 bases left in between. The CDR3 totals 12 residues. CDR1 and CDR2 from the germline V gene are SGHTA and FQGNSA. The CDR3: CASSFLAGELFF. CDR3 DNA sequence: TGTGCCAGCAGCTTCCTAGCCGGGGAGCTGTTTTTT.

This CDR3 is CASSQGPDYNEQFF. Here the CDR3 DNA reads TGTGCCAGCAGCCAAGGCCCAGATTACAATGAGCAGTTCTTC. The chain employs TRBV4-2 and TRBJ2-1; D is ambiguous. This CDR3 is built from 14 residues. Germline V gives CDR1 LGHNA, CDR2 YNFKEQ. V lost 1 base, J lost 4 bases, and 8 bases lay in between.

V and J are TRBV11-2 and TRBJ2-3, with D perhaps assigned TRBD1 or TRBD2 (6 bases each). V lost 4 bases to trimming and J lost 8 bases, with 19 bases between them. This CDR3 comprises 15 residues. Per germline, CDR1 SGHAT and CDR2 FQNNGV. CDR3 sequence (DNA): TGTGCCAGCAGCTCTTCGGGGGCCCCCCGGGTTACGCAGTATTTT. It specifies CASSSSGAPRVTQYF.

The chain is built from TRBV11-2 and TRBJ2-3; TRBD1 or TRBD2 may be the D gene (7 bases each). Germline CDR1 reads SGHAT; CDR2 reads FQNNGV. Trimming shortened V by 2 bases and J by 6 bases, and 18 bases separated the two germline ends. The CDR3 runs to 16 residues. In nucleotides, the CDR3 is TGTGCCAGCAGCTTATTCCAGGGGGGGGCTGCGGATACGCAGTATTTT. Protein product: CASSLFQGGAADTQYF.

The chain joins TRBV7-9 to TRBJ1-3; unclear D gene. The germline CDR1 and CDR2 sequences are SEHNR and FQNEAQ (reference sequence). Trimming cost V 5 bases and J 0 bases, with 2 bases left between them. This CDR3 is built from 12 residues. In DNA, the CDR3 is TGTGCCAGCAGCGACTCTGGAAACACCATATATTTT. Its translation: CASSDSGNTIYF.

A few counts support this clone. The gene calls are TRBV18 and TRBJ1-5; TRBD1 matches 8 bases. The V segment lost 3 bases and the J segment 3 bases; nucleotides outside the gene matches: 4. Germline values: CDR1 KGHSH, CDR2 LQKENI. The CDR3 has 15 residues. CDR3 in amino acids: CASSPATGDNQPQHF. DNA for the CDR3: TGTGCCAGCTCACCGGCGACAGGGGACAATCAGCCCCAGCATTTT.

The chain couples TRBV7-8 to TRBJ2-7; D gene unclear. V lost 1 base to trimming and J lost 2 bases, with 9 bases between them. CDR3 length equals 14 residues. Per the germline V gene, CDR1 is SGHVS and CDR2 is FQNEAQ. The CDR3 region has the DNA TGTGCCAGCAGCTTAGGGCCAACGGCCTACGAGCAGTACTTC. This codes for CASSLGPTAYEQYF. Full variable domain (missing parts from reference TRBV7-8 and TRBJ2-7): GAGVSQSPRYKVAKRGQDVALRCDPISGHVSLFWYQQALGQGPEFLTYFQNEAQLDKSGLPSDRFFAERPEGSVSTLKIQRTQQEDSAVYLCASSLGPTAYEQYFGPGTRLTVT.

Details on this clone: Different DNA sequences within this sample yield the same CDR3. This chain joins TRBV18 and TRBJ2-3; weak D call: TRBD2 (6 bases). The CDR3 has 14 residues. CDR1 is KGHSH, CDR2 LQKENI, per germline. The V end lost 3 bases, the J end lost 0 bases, and 7 bases lay between the germline ends. The CDR3 DNA follows: TGTGCCAGCTCACCCGGGACTAGCACAGATACGCAGTATTTT. It translates to CASSPGTSTDTQYF.

The table lists this clone with a few counts. V usage is TRBV7-9 and J usage is TRBJ1-3; D ambiguous. V was clipped by 6 bases and J by 0 bases, with 9 bases between them. Germline lookup yields CDR1 SEHNR and CDR2 FQNEAQ (reference sequence). This CDR3 is built from 14 residues. This chain's CDR3 is CASRVGSSGNTIYF. In DNA form, the CDR3 reads TGTGCCAGCAGAGTGGGGAGCTCTGGAAACACCATATATTTT.

This sequence joins TRBV2 and TRBJ2-4, with TRBD2 as a possible D gene (7 bases). CDR3 length: 16 amino acids. From germline, CDR1 is SNHLY and CDR2 FYNNEI. V was clipped by 5 bases and J by 0 bases, with 14 bases between them. The CDR3 sequence is CASSRGGLSAKNIQYF. The DNA of the CDR3 is TGTGCCAGCAGTAGGGGGGGACTCTCAGCCAAAAACATTCAGTACTTC.

This chain connects TRBV10-3 to TRBJ2-4; D not certain. Per the germline V gene, CDR1 is ENHRY and CDR2 is SYGVKD. CDR3 length equals 15 residues. V dropped 3 bases and J dropped 1 base, with 10 bases sitting between them. The CDR3 bases are TGTGCCATCAGTGACTCGACTTCTGCCAAAAACATTCAGTACTTC. Residues: CAISDSTSAKNIQYF.

The chain has TRBV10-1 and TRBJ1-2; TRBD1 matches 10 bases. Germline-derived CDR1 and CDR2 are WNHNN and SYGVQD (reference sequence). J gave up 7 bases and V 9 bases, and 5 bases lay outside the gene matches. This CDR3 contains 12 residues. CDR3 residues: CARTGGQGGYTF. The CDR3 region has the DNA TGCGCCAGGACAGGGGGCCAAGGTGGCTACACCTTC.

V is TRBV7-9 and J is TRBJ2-3, with a possible D match to TRBD2 (5 bases). CDR3 size: 16 residues. The germline V gene encodes CDR1 SEHNR and CDR2 FQNEAQ (reference sequence). The V end lost 3 bases, the J end lost 0 bases, and 13 bases lay between the germline ends. Here the CDR3 reads CASSLLKGGSTDTQYF. The CDR3 DNA sequence: TGTGCCAGCAGCTTGCTGAAGGGCGGGAGCACAGATACGCAGTATTTT.

In this sample, this clone turned up many times. V is TRBV6-4 and J is TRBJ2-1, with 8 bases lining up with TRBD1. From germline, CDR1 is MRHNA and CDR2 SNTAGT. V lost 2 bases and J lost 3; bases outside the gene matches: 6. The CDR3 extends over 16 amino acids. The CDR3 sequence: CASSDTGTGDYNEQFF. CDR3 nucleotide sequence: TGTGCCAGCAGTGACACCGGGACAGGCGACTACAATGAGCAGTTCTTC.

The V call is TRBV4-1, the J call TRBJ2-3; TRBD1 might be the D (5 bases). Trimming removed 1 base from V and 0 bases from J, with 11 bases in between. The CDR3 spans 16 residues. The germline gives CDR1 MGHRA, CDR2 YSYEKL. For the CDR3, the DNA is TGCGCCAGCAGCCAAGGGGCAGGGCCTAGCACAGATACGCAGTATTTT. Translated, it gives CASSQGAGPSTDTQYF.

The chain is built from TRBV1 and TRBJ2-2; whether TRBD2, the table's D call, matches the DNA was not checked. TRBV1 is termed a pseudogene. CDR3 length: 19 amino acids. CDR3 DNA: TGCACCAGCAGCCCACCGACTAGCGGGAGCCCAACGAACACCGGGGAGCTGTTTTTT. This encodes CTSSPPTSGSPTNTGELFF.

The CDR3 loop reads CASSFGTTSYEQYF. CDR3 nucleotides: TGTGCCAGCAGCTTCGGGACTACTTCCTACGAGCAGTACTTC. The rearrangement joins TRBV5-6 to TRBJ2-7; 7 bases are a match to TRBD2. CDR3 length: 14 amino acids. From germline, CDR1 is SGHDT and CDR2 YYEEEE. V shed 2 bases and J 1 base; nucleotides not matched to a gene: 3.

The chain couples TRBV4-1 to TRBJ2-7; D is unresolved. The CDR3 loop spans 14 amino acids. V dropped 0 bases and J dropped 2 bases, with 8 bases sitting between them. CDR1 and CDR2 (germline): MGHRA, YSYEKL. The CDR3 DNA reads TGCGCCAGCAGCCAAGAGGCCAGACCCTACGAGCAGTACTTC. Translating it yields CASSQEARPYEQYF.

The chain links TRBV7-9 to TRBJ2-7; tentatively, D is TRBD2 (7 bases). CDR3 length equals 17 residues. Deletions cut 4 bases from V and 0 bases from J, with 19 bases between. Germline loops: CDR1 SEHNR, CDR2 FQNEAQ (reference sequence). This CDR3 reads CASSSRVAGARSYEQYF. The CDR3 DNA reads TGTGCCAGCAGCTCCCGGGTCGCGGGGGCGCGCTCCTACGAGCAGTACTTC.

The V and J genes are TRBV19 and TRBJ1-2, with 7 bases lining up with TRBD1. Germline V gene data show CDR1 as LNHDA and CDR2 as SQIVND (reference sequence). The CDR3 is made up of 16 amino acids. Unmatched junction bases numbered 16, after V lost 8 bases and J lost 4 bases. The CDR3 DNA sequence: TGTGCCAGTCTCCTCGGGGAGGGGGCTCCGATCTATGGCTACACCTTC. This gives the protein CASLLGEGAPIYGYTF.

This sequence joins TRBV4-2 and TRBJ2-4; 10 nucleotides match TRBD2. V shed 0 bases and J 0 bases; nucleotides not matched to a gene: 17. Germline CDR1 reads LGHNA; CDR2 reads YNFKEQ. The CDR3 consists of 22 residues. CDR3 DNA sequence: TGTGCCAGCAGCCAAGATAGTTCGGCAGGACTAGCGGCTTTCTTAGCCAAAAACATTCAGTACTTC. Translation gives CASSQDSSAGLAAFLAKNIQYF.

A single count supports this clone. The chain has TRBV4-3 and TRBJ2-3; unclear D gene. There are 15 residues in the CDR3. Germline CDR1 reads LGHNA; CDR2 reads YSLEER. V dropped 0 bases and J dropped 2 bases, with 9 bases sitting between them. The CDR3 nucleotides read TGCGCCAGCAGCCAAGAAGGACGTATCACAGATACGCAGTATTTT. This sequence encodes CASSQEGRITDTQYF.

V gene TRBV9 combines with J gene TRBJ2-1, with 10 bases aligning to TRBD2. Trimming took 0 bases from V and 7 from J; bases not matched to a gene: 10. The CDR3 length is 17 residues. The germline CDR1 and CDR2 sequences are SGDLS and YYNGEE. The chain's CDR3 is CASSVALSGRAGNEQFF. The CDR3 coding sequence is TGTGCCAGCAGCGTAGCATTGAGCGGGAGGGCCGGAAATGAGCAGTTCTTC.

J is TRBJ2-7 and V is TRBV4-3; D remains unclear. From germline, CDR1 is LGHNA and CDR2 YSLEER. Trimming stripped 1 base from V and 6 bases from J, with 10 bases between. This CDR3 has 13 residues. The CDR3 DNA sequence: TGCGCCAGCAGCCAAGCGCTTTTCCGCGAGCAGTACTTC. It is translated as CASSQALFREQYF.

This clone was recorded many times. The V call is TRBV4-1, the J call TRBJ1-6; D possibly corresponds to TRBD1 (5 bases). The V end lost 1 base, the J end lost 7 bases, and 11 bases lay between the germline ends. Germline V lookup: CDR1 MGHRA, CDR2 YSYEKL. The CDR3 length is 15 residues. As DNA, the CDR3 is TGCGCCAGCAGCCAAGCGGGACGGATCAATTCACCCCTCCACTTT. This sequence encodes CASSQAGRINSPLHF.

The V gene is TRBV3-1 (or the pseudogene TRBV3-2), the J gene TRBJ1-1, with D hard to call. The CDR3 sequence is 11 residues long. CDR1 and CDR2 (germline): LGHDT, YNNKEL (reference sequence). V shed 6 bases and J shed 8 bases, with 10 bases lying between them. In DNA, the CDR3 is TGTGCCAGCAGGCACTACGGGGAAGCTTTCTTT. Encoded protein: CASRHYGEAFF.

The chain recombines TRBV25-1 with TRBJ1-2, with 7 bases fitting TRBD1. V was clipped by 2 bases and J by 3 bases; unmatched bases: 6. Germline loops: CDR1 MGHDK, CDR2 SYGVNS. The CDR3 consists of 15 residues. The CDR3, as DNA: TGTGCCAGCAGTGAACGAGAGACAGGGCACTATGGCTACACCTTC. Its protein is CASSERETGHYGYTF.

The V and J genes are TRBV10-3 and TRBJ2-6; TRBD2 matches at 7 bases. The CDR3 covers 21 residues. The trim removed 0 bases at V and 1 base at J, leaving 15 bases unmatched. CDR1 and CDR2 (germline): ENHRY, SYGVKD. This CDR3 is CAISESGRGGQGRSGANVLTF. CDR3 DNA: TGTGCCATCAGTGAGTCGGGGAGGGGTGGCCAGGGACGTTCTGGGGCCAACGTCCTGACTTTC.

The table lists this clone with a few counts. The chain recombines TRBV6-1 with TRBJ1-1; D might be TRBD1 (6 bases). This CDR3 comprises 14 residues. Trimming stripped 2 bases from V and 4 bases from J, with 11 bases between. Germline V gene lookup returns CDR1 MNHNS and CDR2 SASEGT. This CDR3 reads CASSEWGLGTEAFF. CDR3 nucleotide sequence: TGTGCCAGCAGTGAATGGGGGCTGGGCACTGAAGCTTTCTTT.

The J gene is TRBJ2-7, the V gene TRBV5-6; D is ambiguous. Between the trimmed V and J ends, which lost 3 bases and 0 bases, there was a span of 7 bases. Germline CDR1 SGHDT, CDR2 YYEEEE. The CDR3 extends over 13 amino acids. The CDR3 sequence: CASSSVSSYEQYF. The DNA of the CDR3 is TGTGCCAGCAGCTCAGTTAGCTCCTACGAGCAGTACTTC.

CDR3 residues: CASSQGDRGLNTIYF. CDR3 coding DNA: TGTGCCAGCAGCCAAGGGGACAGGGGGCTCAACACCATATATTTT. J is TRBJ1-3 and V is TRBV3-1 (or the pseudogene TRBV3-2); 12 bases agree with TRBD1. CDR3 length: 15 residues. V dropped 1 base and J dropped 7; count of bases not matched to a gene: 2. Germline lookup yields CDR1 LGHDT and CDR2 YNNKEL (reference sequence).